This T cell receptor beta chain originates from a study of T cell changes during pregnancy in multiple sclerosis. Assay used: immunoSEQ multiplex PCR; TCRdb lists only in-frame clones, some missing. The sample lists about 70,000 clones, roughly 92% occurring once. This CDR3 region has 16 residues. Germline CDR1 reads SGHDT; CDR2 reads YYEEEE. Trimming took 0 bases from V and 2 from J, leaving 15 bases between them. This chain uses TRBV5-6 with TRBJ2-7, with D tentatively TRBD2 (6 bases). The sequenced sample was peripheral blood, obtained in the second trimester of pregnancy. The receptor's source is a female donor in good health, enrolled as a control in a pregnancy study. The CDR3 nucleotides read TGTGCCAGCAGCTTGGCCTCAACTAGCCATCCCTACGAGCAGTACTTC. It yields the protein CASSLASTSHPYEQYF.